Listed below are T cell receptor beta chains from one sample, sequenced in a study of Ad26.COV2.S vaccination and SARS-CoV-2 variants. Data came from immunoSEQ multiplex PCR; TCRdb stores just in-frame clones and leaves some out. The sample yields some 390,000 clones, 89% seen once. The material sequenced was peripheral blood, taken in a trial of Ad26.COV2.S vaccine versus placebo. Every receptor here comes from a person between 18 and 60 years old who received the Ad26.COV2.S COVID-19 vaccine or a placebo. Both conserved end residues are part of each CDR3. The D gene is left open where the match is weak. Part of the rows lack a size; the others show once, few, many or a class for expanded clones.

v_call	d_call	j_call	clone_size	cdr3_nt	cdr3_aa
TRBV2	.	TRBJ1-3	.	TGTGCCAGCCAACAGCGGGCAGGCTCTGGAAACACCATATATTTT	CASQQRAGSGNTIYF
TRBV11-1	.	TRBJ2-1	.	TGTGCCAGCAGCTTGACCCCGGCTAACAATGAGCAGTTCTTC	CASSLTPANNEQFF
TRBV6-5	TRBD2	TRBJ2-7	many	TGTGCCAGCAGAACGGGACTAGCGGTCTACGAGCAGTACTTC	CASRTGLAVYEQYF
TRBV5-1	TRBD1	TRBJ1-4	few	TGCGCCAGCAGCTTGGCGACAGGGACTAATGAAAAACTGTTTTTT	CASSLATGTNEKLFF
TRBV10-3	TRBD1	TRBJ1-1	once	TGTGCCATCAGTGAACAGGGGGCTCTCTCGACTGAAGCTTTCTTT	CAISEQGALSTEAFF
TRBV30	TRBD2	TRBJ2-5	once	TGTGCCTGGAGTGTAGAAGCGGGAGAAAGAGAGACCCAGTACTTC	CAWSVEAGERETQYF
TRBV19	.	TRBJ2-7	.	TGTGCCAGTAGCCGGGACTTCATAAGCTCCTACGAGCAGTACTTC	CASSRDFISSYEQYF
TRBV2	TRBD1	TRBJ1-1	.	TGTGCCAGCAGCTTTACAGGGGCCGGGACTGAAGCTTTCTTT	CASSFTGAGTEAFF
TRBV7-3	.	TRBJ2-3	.	TGTGCCAGCAGCTTAGGTTACGCAGATACGCAGTATTTT	CASSLGYADTQYF
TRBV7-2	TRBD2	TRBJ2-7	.	TGTGCCAGCAGCACCAGACTAGCCTCATATGAGCAGTACTTC	CASSTRLASYEQYF
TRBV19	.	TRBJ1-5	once	TGTGCCAGTATGGGGGATTATAGCAATCAGCCCCAGCATTTT	CASMGDYSNQPQHF
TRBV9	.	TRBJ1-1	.	TGTGCCAGCAGCGTAGTCACGTCAGGTAACACTGAAGCTTTCTTT	CASSVVTSGNTEAFF
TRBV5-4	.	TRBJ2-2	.	TGTGCCAGCAGCCACGGCGGGGATTGGGTTACCGGGGAGCTGTTTTTT	CASSHGGDWVTGELFF
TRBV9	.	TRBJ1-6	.	TGTGCCAGCAGCGCGACAGTCAGCTCCTATAATTCACCCCTCCACTTT	CASSATVSSYNSPLHF
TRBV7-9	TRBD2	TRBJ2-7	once	TGTGCCAGCAGCTTAGAGCTACTAGCGGTGGTTACCTACGAGCAGTACTTC	CASSLELLAVVTYEQYF
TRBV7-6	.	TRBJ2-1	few	TGTGCCAGCAGCTTAAGCGGAGCCTACAATGAGCAGTTCTTC	CASSLSGAYNEQFF
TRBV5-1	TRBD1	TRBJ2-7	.	TGCGCCAGCAGCTTGGAAGGGACAGGGTCCTACGAGCAGTACTTC	CASSLEGTGSYEQYF
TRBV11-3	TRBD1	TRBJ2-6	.	TGTGCCAGCGGACAGGGAGACGTCCTGACTTTC	CASGQGDVLTF
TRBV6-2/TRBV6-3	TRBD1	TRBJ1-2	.	TGTGCCAGCAGTAGGGACAGGGACTATGGCTACACCTTC	CASSRDRDYGYTF
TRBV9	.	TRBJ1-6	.	TGTGCCAGCAGCGCCCACAAGCCGGGGGATTCACCCCTCCACTTT	CASSAHKPGDSPLHF
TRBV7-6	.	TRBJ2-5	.	TGTGCCAGCAGCCCCCGCATGGGAGTAGGGGAGACCCAGTACTTC	CASSPRMGVGETQYF
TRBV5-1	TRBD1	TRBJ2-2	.	TGCGCCAGCAGCTCCGGACAGGGGGCGGGCACCGGGGAGCTGTTTTTT	CASSSGQGAGTGELFF
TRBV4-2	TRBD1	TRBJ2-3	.	TGTGCCAGCAGCCAGGACAGGGCCGGTAATAGGGATACGCAGTATTTT	CASSQDRAGNRDTQYF
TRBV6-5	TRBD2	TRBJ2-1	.	TGTGCCAGCAGGACGGGAGGTCAGCAGTTCTTC	CASRTGGQQFF
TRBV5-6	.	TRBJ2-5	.	TGTGCCAGCAGCTTGGATGGGGTCCAAGAGACCCAGTACTTC	CASSLDGVQETQYF
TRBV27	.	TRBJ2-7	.	TGTGCCAGCAGGCGAACCGGGGCCTATAGCTTC	CASRRTGAYSF
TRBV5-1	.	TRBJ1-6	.	TGCGCCAGCAGCCTGGCGGGGGGATTCGGAAATTCACCCCTCCACTTT	CASSLAGGFGNSPLHF
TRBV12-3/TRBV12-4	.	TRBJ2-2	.	TGTGCCAGCAGAAGGGGGACCGGGGAGCTGTTTTTT	CASRRGTGELFF
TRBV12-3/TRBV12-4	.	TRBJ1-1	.	TGTGCCAGCAGTTTACCCGAGAACACTGAAGCTTTCTTT	CASSLPENTEAFF
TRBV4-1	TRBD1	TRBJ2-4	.	TGCGCCAGCAGCCAAGGTCTGGACAGGGGAGCCAAAAACATTCAGTACTTC	CASSQGLDRGAKNIQYF
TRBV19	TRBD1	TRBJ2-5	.	TGTGCCAGTAAGGACAGGGCTAGAGAGACCCAGTACTTC	CASKDRARETQYF